These 8 T cell receptor beta chains share one sample of origin, sequenced in a study of blood T cell repertoires in COVID-19. Method: immunoSEQ multiplex PCR; TCRdb's copy keeps in-frame clones and lacks some. The top ten clones hold 7% to 10% of a sample with about 150,000 clones, more than 75% of them seen once. The sample comprised peripheral blood. The source of these receptors is a woman aged 60 to 75 with COVID-19, enrolled during active disease.

The gene calls are TRBV19 and TRBJ2-3, with TRBD2 matching over 12 bases. Germline V gene data show CDR1 as LNHDA and CDR2 as SQIVND (reference sequence). This CDR3 is 16 amino acids long. Losses at the gene ends were 4 bases for V and 4 bases for J; bases not matched to a gene: 6. The CDR3 reads CASSSPSGGASDTQYF. The CDR3 DNA reads TGTGCCAGTAGTAGTCCTAGCGGGGGGGCTTCAGATACGCAGTATTTT.

The genes are TRBV11-2 and TRBJ1-1; no definite D call. Per the germline V gene, CDR1 is SGHAT and CDR2 is FQNNGV. The CDR3 covers 14 residues. V was cut by 7 bases and J by 4 bases, with 16 bases left in between. This CDR3 is CASTPSQGATEAFF. The CDR3 DNA sequence: TGTGCCAGCACCCCTTCCCAAGGAGCCACTGAAGCTTTCTTT.

The V gene is TRBV6-5, the J gene TRBJ1-2, with no clear D. Germline assignment: CDR1 MNHEY and CDR2 SVGAGI. This CDR3 has 11 amino acids. Deletions cut 7 bases from V and 9 bases from J, with 12 bases between. CDR3 coding DNA: TGTGCCAGCATGCGAGAGTCAAGCTACACCTTC. Translation: CASMRESSYTF.

This chain links TRBV5-1 with TRBJ1-2; D might be TRBD1 (6 bases). Germline assignment: CDR1 SGHRS and CDR2 YFSETQ. The CDR3 has 14 residues. Trimming shortened V by 1 base and J by 7 bases, and 14 bases separated the two germline ends. The CDR3 DNA follows: TGCGCCAGCAGCTTGATTCAACAGGGTTCTGGCTACACCTTC. Translation: CASSLIQQGSGYTF.

The chain recombines TRBV2 with TRBJ1-5; no clear D gene. The V end was cut by 8 bases, the J end by 2 bases, with 19 bases between. This CDR3 is built from 16 residues. The germline gives CDR1 SNHLY, CDR2 FYNNEI. The CDR3: CASHGPGRSGNQPQHF. CDR3 in DNA: TGTGCCAGCCACGGGCCCGGGAGGTCCGGCAATCAGCCCCAGCATTTT.

The chain uses TRBV7-8 and TRBJ1-1; tentatively, D is TRBD1 (5 bases). Germline loops: CDR1 SGHVS, CDR2 FQNEAQ. CDR3 length equals 13 residues. Between the trimmed V and J ends, which lost 4 bases and 5 bases, there was a span of 11 bases. CDR3: CASSSGRGTEAFF. In DNA form, the CDR3 reads TGTGCCAGCAGCTCGGGACGGGGGACTGAAGCTTTCTTT.

This sequence joins TRBV7-8 and TRBJ1-2, with 7 positions matching TRBD1. The CDR3 is made up of 14 amino acids. Germline CDR1 reads SGHVS; CDR2 reads FQNEAQ. The V segment lost 1 base and the J segment 1 base; nucleotides outside the gene matches: 0. CDR3 sequence (DNA): TGTGCCAGCAGCTTAGGACAGGGTAACTATGGCTACACCTTC. This gives the protein CASSLGQGNYGYTF.

The chain carries TRBV6-5 and TRBJ1-5; the D is unclear. Trimming stripped 0 bases from V and 9 bases from J, with 9 bases between. Germline-derived CDR1 and CDR2 are MNHEY and SVGAGI. The CDR3 totals 13 residues. This chain's CDR3 is CASSYSPRGPQHF. The CDR3 DNA sequence: TGTGCCAGCAGTTACTCCCCTCGGGGGCCCCAGCATTTT.